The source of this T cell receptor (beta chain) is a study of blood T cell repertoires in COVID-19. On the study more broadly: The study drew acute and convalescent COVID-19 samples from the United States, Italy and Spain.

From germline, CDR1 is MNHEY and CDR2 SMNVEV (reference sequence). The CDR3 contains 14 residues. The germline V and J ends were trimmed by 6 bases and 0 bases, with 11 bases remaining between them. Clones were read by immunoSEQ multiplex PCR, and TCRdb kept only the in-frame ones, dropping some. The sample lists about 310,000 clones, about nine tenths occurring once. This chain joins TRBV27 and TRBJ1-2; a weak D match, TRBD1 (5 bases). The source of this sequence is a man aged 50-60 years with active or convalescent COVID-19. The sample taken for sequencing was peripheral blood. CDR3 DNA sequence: TGTGCCAGCAGGGAGACAGACACTAACTATGGCTACACCTTC. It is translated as CASRETDTNYGYTF.